The 3 T cell receptor beta chains below come from one sample, sequenced in a study of T cell repertoires in cytomegalovirus infection. MiXCR was run by TCRdb on the reads, yielding one entry per CDR3 protein. The sample carries almost 500,000 distinct CDR3 sequences, about 10% recorded once. The sequenced material came from PBMCs. Receptor source: a human donor in good health (CMV status not recorded). Some clones in this sample may be carry-over from other donors' samples.

The sample holds many counts of this clonotype. The rearrangement joins TRBV11-2 to TRBJ2-3; TRBD2 matches at 16 bases. CDR1 is SGHAT and CDR2 is FQNNGV in the germline V gene. This CDR3 region has 18 residues. V gave up 1 base and J gave up 6 bases; unmatched junction bases: 7. The CDR3 spells CASSLGGTSGRAEDTQYF. DNA for the CDR3: TGTGCCAGCAGCTTAGGAGGGACTAGCGGGAGGGCCGAGGATACGCAGTATTTT.

This clonotype showed up many times. V gene TRBV7-9 combines with J gene TRBJ2-7; 9 positions agree with TRBD1. Germline V gene data show CDR1 as SEHNR and CDR2 as FQNEAQ (reference sequence). V was clipped by 1 base and J by 0 bases; unmatched bases: 4. There are 16 residues in the CDR3. This CDR3 is CASSLGGQGFSYEQYF. In DNA, the CDR3 is TGTGCCAGCAGCTTAGGGGGACAGGGTTTCTCCTACGAGCAGTACTTC.

This clonotype has more than one count but fewer than ten. The chain carries TRBV19 and TRBJ1-5; D perhaps matches TRBD1 (6 bases). This CDR3 comprises 14 residues. Trimming took 4 bases from V and 2 from J, leaving 9 bases between them. Germline V lookup: CDR1 LNHDA, CDR2 SQIVND (reference sequence). CDR3 amino acids: CASSTRTGNQPQHF. The CDR3 DNA follows: TGTGCCAGTAGTACAAGGACAGGCAATCAGCCCCAGCATTTT.